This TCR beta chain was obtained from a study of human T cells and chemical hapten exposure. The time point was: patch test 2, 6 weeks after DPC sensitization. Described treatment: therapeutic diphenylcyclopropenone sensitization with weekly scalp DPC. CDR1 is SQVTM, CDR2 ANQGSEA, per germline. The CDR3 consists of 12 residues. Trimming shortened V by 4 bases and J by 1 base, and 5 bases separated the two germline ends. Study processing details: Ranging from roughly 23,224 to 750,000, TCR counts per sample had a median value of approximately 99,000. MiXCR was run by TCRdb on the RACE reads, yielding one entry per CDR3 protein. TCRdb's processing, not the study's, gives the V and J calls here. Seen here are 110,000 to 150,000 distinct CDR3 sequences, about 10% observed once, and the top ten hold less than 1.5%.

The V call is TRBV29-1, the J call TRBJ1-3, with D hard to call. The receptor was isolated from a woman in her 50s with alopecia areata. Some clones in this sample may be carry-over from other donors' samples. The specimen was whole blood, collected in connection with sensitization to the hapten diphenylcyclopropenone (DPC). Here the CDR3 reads CSVGQSGNTIYF. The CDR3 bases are TGCAGCGTTGGGCAATCTGGAAACACCATATATTTT.